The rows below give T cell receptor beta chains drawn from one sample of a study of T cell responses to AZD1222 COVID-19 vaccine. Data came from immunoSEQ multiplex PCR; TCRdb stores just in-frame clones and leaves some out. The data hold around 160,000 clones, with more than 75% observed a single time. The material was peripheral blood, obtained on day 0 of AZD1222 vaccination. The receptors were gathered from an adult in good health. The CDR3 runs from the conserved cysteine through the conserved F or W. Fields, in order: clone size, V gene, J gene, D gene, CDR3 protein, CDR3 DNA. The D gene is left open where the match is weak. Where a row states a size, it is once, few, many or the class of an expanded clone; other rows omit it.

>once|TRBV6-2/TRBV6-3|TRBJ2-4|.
CASSYEKGGAKNIQYF
TGTGCCAGCAGTTACGAGAAAGGGGGGGCCAAAAACATTCAGTACTTC
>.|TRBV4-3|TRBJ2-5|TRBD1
CASSPRQGETQYF
TGCGCCAGCAGCCCTCGACAGGGGGAGACCCAGTACTTC
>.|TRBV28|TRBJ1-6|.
CASSLSGPRLGNSPLHF
TGTGCCAGCAGTTTATCCGGTCCAAGGCTGGGTAATTCACCCCTCCACTTT
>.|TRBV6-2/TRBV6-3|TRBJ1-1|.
CASSPSKTGTEAFF
TGTGCCAGCAGCCCGTCCAAAACGGGCACTGAAGCTTTCTTT
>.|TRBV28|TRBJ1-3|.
CASSLGLGDGNTIYF
TGTGCCAGCAGTTTAGGTTTGGGGGATGGAAACACCATATATTTT
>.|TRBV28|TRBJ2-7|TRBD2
CASGERETYEQYF
TGTGCCAGCGGCGAGCGGGAGACCTACGAGCAGTACTTC
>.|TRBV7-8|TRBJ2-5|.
CASSLGTQETQYF
TGTGCCAGCAGCTTAGGGACACAAGAGACCCAGTACTTC
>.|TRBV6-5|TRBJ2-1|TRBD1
CASSDSGQVDNEQFF
TGTGCCAGCAGTGACTCGGGACAGGTTGACAATGAGCAGTTCTTC
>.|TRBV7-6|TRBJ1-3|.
CASSSPGSSSGNTIYF
TGTGCCAGCAGCTCACCCGGGTCAAGCTCTGGAAACACCATATATTTT
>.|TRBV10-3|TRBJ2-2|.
CAASRDMNTGELFF
TGTGCCGCATCCCGGGACATGAACACCGGGGAGCTGTTTTTT
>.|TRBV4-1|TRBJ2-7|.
CASSQDPRPTYEQYF
TGCGCCAGCAGCCAAGATCCCAGACCTACCTACGAGCAGTACTTC
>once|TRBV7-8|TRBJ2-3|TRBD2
CASSLPLAGGPRTQYF
TGTGCCAGCAGCTTACCCCTAGCGGGAGGGCCTCGTACGCAGTATTTT
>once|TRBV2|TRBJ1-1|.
CASTEGGGTEAFF
TGTGCCAGCACCGAAGGAGGGGGGACTGAAGCTTTCTTT
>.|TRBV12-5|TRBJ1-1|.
CASGGPPVNTEAFF
TGTGCTAGTGGGGGCCCTCCGGTTAACACTGAAGCTTTCTTT
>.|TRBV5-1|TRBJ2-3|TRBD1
CASSLVGDSLTDTQYF
TGCGCCAGCAGCTTGGTGGGGGACAGTCTCACAGATACGCAGTATTTT
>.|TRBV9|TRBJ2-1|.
CASSVGSSPSYNEQFF
TGTGCCAGCAGCGTAGGGTCTAGCCCCTCCTACAATGAGCAGTTCTTC
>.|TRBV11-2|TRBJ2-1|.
CASSLDRASSTGEQFF
TGTGCCAGCAGCTTAGATCGGGCTAGCTCTACCGGCGAGCAGTTCTTC
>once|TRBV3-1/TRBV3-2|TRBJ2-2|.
CASSQEQGFTGELFF
TGTGCCAGCAGCCAAGAACAGGGCTTTACCGGGGAGCTGTTTTTT
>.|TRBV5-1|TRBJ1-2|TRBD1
CASSLDAGTDGYTF
TGCGCCAGCAGCTTGGATGCCGGGACAGATGGCTACACCTTC
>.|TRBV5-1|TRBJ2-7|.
CASSLAMPGREQYF
TGCGCCAGCAGCTTGGCCATGCCTGGGAGGGAGCAGTACTTC
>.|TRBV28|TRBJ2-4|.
CASSTRVMGTVYIQYF
TGTGCCAGCAGTACCCGGGTGATGGGGACCGTATACATTCAGTACTTC
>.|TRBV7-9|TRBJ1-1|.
CASSLGGGTEAFF
TGTGCCAGCAGCTTAGGAGGGGGTACTGAAGCTTTCTTT
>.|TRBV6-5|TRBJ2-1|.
CASILGGENNEQFF
TGTGCCAGCATATTGGGGGGAGAGAACAATGAGCAGTTCTTC
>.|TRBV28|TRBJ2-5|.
CAWGRGPEQETQYF
TGTGCCTGGGGTCGGGGACCAGAGCAAGAGACCCAGTACTTC
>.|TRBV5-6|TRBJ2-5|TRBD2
CASSLRSGSAQETQYF
TGTGCCAGCAGCTTGAGAAGCGGGAGTGCCCAAGAGACCCAGTACTTC
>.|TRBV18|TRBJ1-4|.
CASSPARAAEKLFF
TGTGCCAGCTCACCAGCGAGGGCAGCTGAAAAACTGTTTTTT
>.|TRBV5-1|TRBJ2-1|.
CASSSPARSYNEQFF
TGCGCCAGCAGCTCCCCTGCCCGCTCCTACAATGAGCAGTTCTTC
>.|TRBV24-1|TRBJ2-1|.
CATTSRSNEQFF
TGTGCCACCACATCCCGGAGCAATGAGCAGTTCTTC
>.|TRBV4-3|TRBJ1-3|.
CASSQDTFSSAGNTIYF
TGCGCCAGCAGCCAAGATACTTTCTCTTCAGCTGGAAACACCATATATTTT
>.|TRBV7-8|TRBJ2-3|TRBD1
CASSPSLGQGHYADTQYF
TGTGCCAGCAGCCCCAGCCTCGGACAGGGTCATTATGCAGATACGCAGTATTTT
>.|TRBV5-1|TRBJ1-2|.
CASSLVGPNYGYTF
TGCGCCAGCAGCTTGGTGGGACCCAATTATGGCTACACCTTC